The 20 T cell receptor beta chains in this list originate from one sample, sequenced in a study of blood T cell repertoires in COVID-19. The repertoire was sequenced with immunoSEQ multiplex PCR; TCRdb's copy has only in-frame clones and lacks some. The sample holds about 140,000 clones, approximately 80% seen once. The sequenced sample consisted of peripheral blood. These receptors all come from a human donor in a cohort sampled during active COVID-19.

This sequence joins TRBV28 and TRBJ1-2; D call uncertain. CDR1 and CDR2 from the germline V gene are MDHEN and SYDVKM. The ends were cut back, 3 bases at V and 4 bases at J, with 15 bases in the middle. The CDR3 sequence is 15 residues long. The CDR3 protein is CASSLGSFSSYGYTF. DNA of the CDR3: TGTGCCAGCAGTTTGGGCAGCTTCAGCTCCTATGGCTACACCTTC.

This sequence joins TRBV6-2 or TRBV6-3 and TRBJ2-3, with D possibly matching TRBD2 (6 bases). Trimming removed 2 bases at V and 2 bases at J, with 11 bases between. This CDR3 region has 15 residues. Looked up from germline, CDR1 is MNHEY and CDR2 is SVGEGT. The CDR3 sequence: CASSYGGANTDTQYF. The CDR3 coding sequence is TGTGCCAGCAGTTACGGAGGGGCAAACACAGATACGCAGTATTTT.

The rearrangement uses TRBV10-3 and TRBJ2-7; D unclear. In germline, CDR1 is ENHRY, CDR2 SYGVKD. Trimming left V 0 bases short and J 2 bases short, with 11 bases between. CDR3 length: 15 amino acids. The CDR3 region has the DNA TGTGCCATCAGTGAGTCGAGGCAGCCGACCTACGAGCAGTACTTC. This codes for CAISESRQPTYEQYF.

The chain combines TRBV11-3 with TRBJ1-1; TRBD1 is a possible D gene (5 bases). The CDR3 extends over 16 amino acids. CDR1 and CDR2 from the germline V gene are SGHNT and YENEEA. V lost 1 base and J lost 6, with 18 bases in between. This CDR3 is CASSLGQGRSIPEAFF. CDR3 bases: TGTGCCAGCAGCTTAGGGCAGGGCAGAAGTATACCTGAAGCTTTCTTT.

This clone was seen more than once but under ten times. This rearrangement joins TRBV19 to TRBJ2-7; no clear D gene. The CDR3 is 14 amino acids. The V end was cut by 6 bases, the J end by 0 bases, with 12 bases between. The germline gives CDR1 LNHDA, CDR2 SQIVND (reference sequence). The CDR3, as DNA: TGTGCCAGTAGGGGTAAGGCGGCCTCCTACGAGCAGTACTTC. It encodes CASRGKAASYEQYF.

The chain has TRBV11-2 and TRBJ2-2; tentative D call: TRBD2 (6 bases). Germline V CDR1 and CDR2: SGHAT, FQNNGV. The CDR3 has 17 amino acids. Trimming shortened V by 2 bases and J by 4 bases, and 17 bases separated the two germline ends. CDR3 sequence: CASSLILSGSGTGELFF. DNA for the CDR3: TGTGCCAGCAGCTTAATTTTAAGCGGGTCGGGCACCGGGGAGCTGTTTTTT.

This rearrangement joins TRBV7-9 to TRBJ2-7, with TRBD2 identical over 8 bases. CDR3 length: 14 amino acids. V was clipped by 4 bases and J by 3 bases; unmatched bases: 5. Germline V lookup: CDR1 SEHNR, CDR2 FQNEAQ (reference sequence). The CDR3 region is CASSWSSGGYEQYF. The CDR3 DNA sequence: TGTGCCAGCAGCTGGTCGAGCGGGGGCTACGAGCAGTACTTC.

The chain has TRBV18 and TRBJ1-3; D remains ambiguous. Looked up from germline, CDR1 is KGHSH and CDR2 is LQKENI. The germline V and J ends were trimmed by 6 bases and 4 bases, with 7 bases remaining between them. The CDR3 runs to 12 residues. The CDR3 loop reads CASSPGGNTIYF. The CDR3 region has the DNA TGTGCCAGCTCCCCCGGGGGAAACACCATATATTTT.

This chain uses TRBV30 with TRBJ2-2; 16 positions match TRBD2. This CDR3 has 17 residues. Losses at the gene ends were 6 bases for V and 6 bases for J; bases not matched to a gene: 10. Per the germline V gene, CDR1 is GTSNPN and CDR2 is SVGIG (reference sequence). CDR3 residues: CACSGLAGGDGAGELFF. CDR3 bases: TGTGCCTGCTCGGGACTAGCGGGGGGGGACGGTGCCGGGGAGCTGTTTTTT.

The chain joins TRBV24-1 to TRBJ2-5; 7 nucleotides line up with TRBD1. The V gene's germline CDR1 is KGHDR and CDR2 SFDVKD. The CDR3 runs 16 residues. Trimming cost V 3 bases and J 5 bases; bases outside gene matches: 11. Here the CDR3 reads CATSDPGTQGVETQYF. The CDR3 DNA sequence: TGTGCCACCAGTGATCCCGGGACCCAGGGGGTTGAGACCCAGTACTTC.

The chain uses TRBV5-1 and TRBJ2-5, with 12 bases aligning to TRBD1. Germline CDR1 reads SGHRS; CDR2 reads YFSETQ. This CDR3 is 16 amino acids long. Trimming took 3 bases from V and 1 from J; bases not matched to a gene: 4. The CDR3 here is CASSSGDRGPQETQYF. In DNA form, the CDR3 reads TGCGCCAGCAGCTCCGGGGACAGGGGGCCCCAAGAGACCCAGTACTTC.

The rearrangement uses TRBV20-1 and TRBJ1-3, with TRBD1 matching over 8 bases. Trimming cost V 3 bases and J 4 bases; bases outside gene matches: 11. This CDR3 region has 16 residues. CDR1 is DFQATT and CDR2 is SNEGSKA in the germline V gene (reference sequence). The CDR3 sequence: CSASEKIRGQGNTIYF. CDR3 sequence (DNA): TGCAGTGCTAGTGAAAAGATCAGGGGGCAGGGAAACACCATATATTTT.

V gene TRBV7-2 combines with J gene TRBJ2-7; D might be TRBD1 (6 bases). The CDR3 consists of 17 residues. CDR1 is SGHTA and CDR2 is FQGNSA in the germline V gene. V dropped 5 bases and J dropped 0 bases, with 20 bases sitting between them. CDR3 in DNA: TGTGCCAGCAGCCCCGCCGGACAGCAACTTGGCTCCTACGAGCAGTACTTC. Its translation is CASSPAGQQLGSYEQYF.

CDR3 DNA: TGTGCCAGCAGCAAAGTGGCAATTGCCGGGGAGCTGTTTTTT. As protein: CASSKVAIAGELFF. This chain joins TRBV21-1 and TRBJ2-2; TRBD1 reflects the table's D call only, with no check against the DNA. TRBV21-1 is assigned pseudogene status. This CDR3 is built from 14 residues.

This clone was seen only once. The rearrangement joins TRBV14 to TRBJ1-2; tentatively, D is TRBD1 (5 bases). Germline V gene data show CDR1 as SGHDN and CDR2 as FVKESK. The CDR3 spans 15 residues. Trimming removed 0 bases from V and 4 bases from J, with 12 bases in between. CDR3 DNA: TGTGCCAGCAGCCAAGATCGTCAGGGCCCCTATGGCTACACCTTC. Its protein is CASSQDRQGPYGYTF.

J is TRBJ2-3 and V is TRBV18; D gene uncertain. Trimming took 3 bases from V and 1 from J, leaving 11 bases between them. The length of the CDR3 is 15 residues. CDR1 and CDR2 from the germline V gene are KGHSH and LQKENI. The CDR3 region is CASSPPDSGTDTQYF. Here the CDR3 DNA reads TGTGCCAGCTCACCGCCCGACTCGGGCACAGATACGCAGTATTTT.

V is TRBV27 and J is TRBJ2-3; 7 bases are a match to TRBD2. Germline assignment: CDR1 MNHEY and CDR2 SMNVEV (reference sequence). With V trimmed by 5 bases and J by 8 bases, 13 bases remained unmatched. This CDR3 comprises 15 residues. The CDR3 DNA is TGTGCCAGCAGTCCACCTAGCGGCCCGGCGGGTACGCAGTATTTT. Its translation is CASSPPSGPAGTQYF.

This chain uses TRBV7-2 with TRBJ1-4; D remains unclear. Trimming removed 5 bases at V and 8 bases at J, with 18 bases between. The CDR3 is 15 residues long. The germline gives CDR1 SGHTA, CDR2 FQGNSA. CDR3 nucleotide sequence: TGTGCCAGCAGCCCCACGGTGGCAGGCCCGGAAAAACTGTTTTTT. It yields the protein CASSPTVAGPEKLFF.

The chain is built from TRBV11-2 and TRBJ2-1; 11 nucleotides match TRBD2. The CDR3 consists of 16 residues. The trim removed 3 bases at V and 5 bases at J, leaving 6 bases unmatched. Germline V gene lookup returns CDR1 SGHAT and CDR2 FQNNGV. CDR3 residues: CASSFRTSGQNNEQFF. CDR3 bases: TGTGCCAGCAGCTTCCGGACTAGCGGGCAGAACAATGAGCAGTTCTTC.

This clone was seen just once. The chain couples TRBV7-2 to TRBJ2-7; a weak D match, TRBD2 (6 bases). CDR3 length equals 14 residues. V was clipped by 5 bases and J by 3 bases, with 14 bases between them. The V gene's germline CDR1 is SGHTA and CDR2 FQGNSA. The CDR3 is CASSPRGSGYEQYF. Here the CDR3 DNA reads TGTGCCAGCAGCCCCCGGGGGAGTGGCTACGAGCAGTACTTC.